Shown below are 3 T cell receptor beta chains from a single sample sequenced in a study of T cell responses to AZD1222 COVID-19 vaccine. Profiling relied on immunoSEQ multiplex PCR, and the TCRdb table lists in-frame clones only, not all of them. The sample holds 110,000 or so clones; roughly 86% are singletons and the top ten take about 3%. The sample here was peripheral blood, taken on day 0 of AZD1222 vaccination. The receptors derive from an adult in good health.

V and J are TRBV19 and TRBJ1-2; TRBD1 aligns across 9 bases. The length of the CDR3 is 15 residues. Germline CDR1 LNHDA, CDR2 SQIVND (reference sequence). J was trimmed by 5 bases and V by 2 bases; bases with no gene match: 6. The CDR3 region is CASSIPRTGEYGYTF. In nucleotides, the CDR3 is TGTGCCAGTAGTATACCCCGGACAGGGGAGTATGGCTACACCTTC.

The chain links TRBV9 to TRBJ1-2; 8 nucleotides line up with TRBD1. V was clipped by 4 bases and J by 5 bases; unmatched bases: 4. This CDR3 spans 13 amino acids. CDR1 and CDR2 (germline): SGDLS, YYNGEE. CDR3 region: CASSPDREYGYTF. In nucleotides, the CDR3 is TGTGCCAGCAGCCCGGACAGGGAGTATGGCTACACCTTC.

V and J are TRBV29-1 and TRBJ2-1; TRBD2 matches at 10 bases. CDR3 length equals 13 residues. CDR1 is SQVTM and CDR2 is ANQGSEA in the germline V gene. The V segment lost 1 base and the J segment 8 bases; nucleotides outside the gene matches: 2. This chain's CDR3 is CSVEGLAGYEQFF. CDR3 in DNA: TGCAGCGTTGAAGGACTAGCGGGCTATGAGCAGTTCTTC.